Following are 14 T cell receptor beta chains from one sample sequenced in a study of control samples from healthy donors and cancer patients (TCRdb year 2020). The library came from the immunoSEQ multiplex PCR assay. This immuneACCESS table, as held by TCRdb, lists in-frame sequences with V and J called but not all clones. Of the missing ones, under half trace to an unresolved V gene in checked studies; the others have no known cause. The sample yields about 120,000 clones; around 87% were counted once. In total, the top ten clones hold 12% of the sample. The specimen was blood. The receptors stem from a man aged 25 to 40 in good health.

The genes are TRBV19 and TRBJ1-1, with D possibly being TRBD1 (5 bases). Trimming cost V 1 base and J 4 bases, with 10 bases left between them. There are 14 residues in the CDR3. CDR1 LNHDA and CDR2 SQIVND come from the germline V gene (reference sequence). The CDR3 sequence is CASSIGGYGTEAFF. CDR3 DNA sequence: TGTGCCAGTAGTATAGGGGGGTATGGCACTGAAGCTTTCTTT. Supplemented by reference TRBV19 and TRBJ1-1, the full variable domain reads DGGITQSPKYLFRKEGQNVTLSCEQNLNHDAMYWYRQDPGQGLRLIYYSQIVNDFQKGDIAEGYSVSREKKESFPLTVTSAQKNPTAFYLCASSIGGYGTEAFFGQGTRLTVV.

The CDR3 loop is CASSLIGGGTDTQYF. CDR3 in DNA: TGTGCCAGCAGCTTAATCGGGGGCGGCACAGATACGCAGTATTTT. This chain connects TRBV7-3 to TRBJ2-3; D could derive from TRBD1 or TRBD2 (6 bases each). Germline V gene lookup returns CDR1 SGHTA and CDR2 FQGTGA. The V end lost 1 base, the J end lost 1 base, and 9 bases lay between the germline ends. This CDR3 spans 15 amino acids. The whole variable domain, remainder taken from reference TRBV7-3 and TRBJ2-3, is GAGVSQTPSNKVTEKGKYVELRCDPISGHTALYWYRQSLGQGPEFLIYFQGTGAADDSGLPNDRFFAVRPEGSVSTLKIQRTERGDSAVYLCASSLIGGGTDTQYFGPGTRLTVL.

This chain uses TRBV3-1 (or the pseudogene TRBV3-2) with TRBJ2-4, with a weak D call TRBD2 (5 bases). Germline V gene sequence: CDR1 LGHDT, CDR2 YNNKEL (reference sequence). The CDR3 length is 16 residues. V shed 1 base and J shed 0 bases, with 10 bases lying between them. DNA of the CDR3: TGTGCCAGCAGCCAAGGCGGGTCGACAGCCAAAAACATTCAGTACTTC. It yields the protein CASSQGGSTAKNIQYF.

CDR3 amino acids: CASSFTGENYGYTF. Here the CDR3 DNA reads TGCGCCAGCAGCTTCACAGGAGAGAACTATGGCTACACCTTC. The V call is TRBV5-1, the J call TRBJ1-2, with TRBD1 as a possible D gene (5 bases). This CDR3 is built from 14 residues. V lost 2 bases, J lost 2 bases, and 10 bases lay in between. Germline CDR1 and CDR2: SGHRS and YFSETQ.

The gene calls are TRBV7-8 and TRBJ1-5; TRBD1 is a possible D gene (5 bases). The CDR3 extends over 16 amino acids. Per the germline V gene, CDR1 is SGHVS and CDR2 is FQNEAQ. Trimming stripped 0 bases from V and 6 bases from J, with 15 bases between. The CDR3 DNA reads as TGTGCCAGCAGCTTAGCGCCCGCAGGGAGCGTTCAGCCCCAGCATTTT. Translated, it gives CASSLAPAGSVQPQHF.

This clone was picked up one time. The chain has TRBV24-1 and TRBJ1-2; 8 nucleotides align to TRBD1. The CDR3 length is 13 residues. Trimming at V came to 7 bases and at J to 7 bases, leaving 7 bases not matched to a gene. Germline CDR1 reads KGHDR; CDR2 reads SFDVKD. The CDR3 sequence is CATSMTGEGGYTF. In nucleotides, the CDR3 is TGTGCCACCAGCATGACAGGGGAAGGTGGCTACACCTTC.

This clone was detected only a few times. The rearrangement uses TRBV3-1 (or the pseudogene TRBV3-2) and TRBJ1-4, with 7 bases identical to TRBD1. Unmatched junction bases numbered 5, after V lost 4 bases and J lost 6 bases. The CDR3 consists of 14 residues. Looked up from germline, CDR1 is LGHDT and CDR2 is YNNKEL (reference sequence). For the CDR3, the DNA is TGTGCCAGCAGCCCGAGGGACAGAGATGAAAAACTGTTTTTT. This gives the protein CASSPRDRDEKLFF.

The CDR3 bases are TGTGCCTGGAGGAGGGCTCCCGCCACCGGGGAGCTGTTTTTT. Its protein product is CAWRRAPATGELFF. This chain links TRBV30 with TRBJ2-2; D is perhaps TRBD2 (5 bases). This CDR3 is 14 amino acids long. The germline CDR1 and CDR2 sequences are GTSNPN and SVGIG (reference sequence). Deletions cut 3 bases from V and 4 bases from J, with 12 bases between. The whole variable domain, remainder taken from reference TRBV30 and TRBJ2-2, is SQTIHQWPATLVQPVGSPLSLECTVEGTSNPNLYWYRQAAGRGLQLLFYSVGIGQISSEVPQNLSASRPQDRQFILSSKKLLLSDSGFYLCAWRRAPATGELFFGEGSRLTVL.

The chain combines TRBV11-2 with TRBJ1-6; D perhaps matches TRBD1 (5 bases). V gave up 1 base and J gave up 7 bases, with 11 bases separating them. Germline assignment: CDR1 SGHAT and CDR2 FQNNGV. This CDR3 region has 15 residues. CDR3 region: CASSLAGRSNSPLHF. The CDR3 bases are TGTGCCAGCAGCTTAGCGGGACGGTCGAATTCACCCCTCCACTTT.

V gene TRBV2 combines with J gene TRBJ2-1; 7 bases map to TRBD1. Germline CDR1 SNHLY, CDR2 FYNNEI. The CDR3 has 14 amino acids. J was trimmed by 4 bases and V by 6 bases; bases with no gene match: 6. The CDR3 nucleotides are TGTGCCAGCAGGAAAGGGACAGTGTACAATGAGCAGTTCTTC. As protein: CASRKGTVYNEQFF.

CDR3 nucleotide sequence: TGTGCCATCAGCCCGACGGGCACAGATACGCAGTATTTT. It encodes CAISPTGTDTQYF. This rearrangement joins TRBV10-3 to TRBJ2-3; D uncertain. V gave up 6 bases and J gave up 1 base, with 8 bases separating them. Looked up from germline, CDR1 is ENHRY and CDR2 is SYGVKD. This CDR3 is built from 13 residues.

A single count supports this clone. V and J are TRBV14 and TRBJ1-3; D gene ambiguous. The V end lost 4 bases, the J end lost 2 bases, and 6 bases lay between the germline ends. The CDR3 totals 13 residues. CDR1 and CDR2 (germline): SGHDN, FVKESK. CDR3 protein: CASSRMAGNTIYF. In nucleotides, the CDR3 is TGTGCCAGCAGCCGGATGGCTGGAAACACCATATATTTT. Complete variable domain (other parts from reference TRBV14 and TRBJ1-3): EAGVTQFPSHSVIEKGQTVTLRCDPISGHDNLYWYRRVMGKEIKFLLHFVKESKQDESGMPNNRFLAERTGGTYSTLKVQPAELEDSGVYFCASSRMAGNTIYFGEGSWLTVV.

The rearrangement uses TRBV3-1 (or the pseudogene TRBV3-2) and TRBJ2-4; 8 bases agree with TRBD2. The V gene's germline CDR1 is LGHDT and CDR2 YNNKEL (reference sequence). This CDR3 spans 12 amino acids. Unmatched junction bases numbered 3, after V lost 4 bases and J lost 10 bases. The CDR3 sequence: CASSPRGGIQYF. Here the CDR3 DNA reads TGTGCCAGCAGCCCCCGGGGGGGGATTCAGTACTTC.

The rearrangement joins TRBV28 to TRBJ2-7; 7 bases agree with TRBD2. CDR3 length: 15 amino acids. V lost 6 bases to trimming and J lost 0 bases; unmatched junction nucleotides: 8. Germline V gene data show CDR1 as MDHEN and CDR2 as SYDVKM. CDR3 bases: TGTGCCAGCAGAGGGAGAGGCGGGAGCTCCTACGAGCAGTACTTC. Translating it yields CASRGRGGSSYEQYF.